The TCR beta chain under discussion was sequenced for a study of radiotherapy plus CTLA-4 blockade in lung cancer. Across the study: Disease control was achieved by 31% of patients, and objective responses by 18%.

V dropped 6 bases and J dropped 0; count of bases not matched to a gene: 8. The CDR3 has 16 amino acids. Germline V gene data show CDR1 as MDHEN and CDR2 as SYDVKM. This clone was counted ten times or more. Here immunoSEQ multiplex PCR was the method, and the copy in TCRdb shows in-frame clones only, minus some. This table has about 98,000 clones, approximately 85% appearing once. The sequencing used peripheral blood, collected from a patient treated with radiotherapy plus ipilimumab. V is TRBV28 and J is TRBJ2-7, with TRBD2 matching over 10 bases. This TCR was sampled from a human donor with non-small cell lung cancer who had a partial response to radiotherapy plus ipilimumab. CDR3 bases: TGTGCCAGCAGCCGTCAGCGGGAGGGCCGCTCCTACGAGCAGTACTTC. Its translation is CASSRQREGRSYEQYF.